Each of the 20 T cell receptor beta chains below was sequenced from the same sample in a study of T cell responses to AZD1222 COVID-19 vaccine. Assay used: immunoSEQ multiplex PCR; TCRdb lists only in-frame clones, some missing. The sample yields some 280,000 clones, almost 95% seen once. Specimen: peripheral blood, collected 28 days after the second AZD1222 dose. The receptors were gathered from an adult who received the AZD1222 COVID-19 vaccine.

The J gene is TRBJ2-1, the V gene TRBV13; D is ambiguous. CDR1 and CDR2 (germline): PRHDT, FYEKMQ (reference sequence). V lost 3 bases to trimming and J lost 4 bases, with 7 bases between them. The CDR3 consists of 13 residues. CDR3 in DNA: TGTGCCAGCAGCTTGCGGTTTTACAATGAGCAGTTCTTC. This codes for CASSLRFYNEQFF.

J is TRBJ2-3 and V is TRBV5-4, with a weak D call TRBD2 (5 bases). Trimming removed 4 bases at V and 1 base at J, with 7 bases between. Germline CDR1 reads SGHNT; CDR2 reads YYREEE (reference sequence). The CDR3 has 13 residues. The CDR3 bases are TGTGCCAGCAGCATTAGCGGCACAGATACGCAGTATTTT. Its protein product is CASSISGTDTQYF.

This chain links TRBV2 with TRBJ1-2; 10 bases line up with TRBD1. The V gene's germline CDR1 is SNHLY and CDR2 FYNNEI. Unmatched junction bases numbered 7, after V lost 7 bases and J lost 5 bases. This CDR3 has 14 amino acids. DNA for the CDR3: TGTGCCAGCACCAAAGACAGGGGGCGATATGGCTACACCTTC. This codes for CASTKDRGRYGYTF.

V gene TRBV7-9 combines with J gene TRBJ2-2, with 8 bases aligning to TRBD2. The J segment lost 7 bases and the V segment lost 6 bases, leaving 10 bases of the junction unmatched. Germline V CDR1 and CDR2: SEHNR, FQNEAQ (reference sequence). The CDR3 has 15 residues. CDR3 residues: CASRNAGGHGGELFF. CDR3 in DNA: TGTGCCAGCAGAAACGCGGGGGGCCATGGCGGGGAGCTGTTTTTT.

CDR3 region: CASSPGGTGYTGELFF. The CDR3 nucleotides are TGTGCCAGCAGCCCCGGTGGGACAGGGTACACCGGGGAGCTGTTTTTT. The chain combines TRBV9 with TRBJ2-2; 9 bases are shared with TRBD1. The CDR3 runs 16 residues. The V and J ends lost 4 bases and 3 bases, in that order; junction bases with no gene match: 7. The germline V gene has CDR1 SGDLS and CDR2 YYNGEE. The whole variable domain, filled in from reference TRBV9 and TRBJ2-2, reads DSGVTQTPKHLITATGQRVTLRCSPRSGDLSVYWYQQSLDQGLQFLIQYYNGEERAKGNILERFSAQQFPDLHSELNLSSLELGDSALYFCASSPGGTGYTGELFFGEGSRLTVL.

This clone was recorded only once. The CDR3 coding sequence is TGCGCCAGCAGCTTGGACGGAATTAATGAAAAACTGTTTTTT. Translation gives CASSLDGINEKLFF. The chain recombines TRBV5-1 with TRBJ1-4; no definite D call. The V end lost 0 bases, the J end lost 4 bases, and 7 bases lay between the germline ends. Germline CDR1 SGHRS, CDR2 YFSETQ. CDR3 length equals 14 residues.

The chain has TRBV3-1 (or the pseudogene TRBV3-2) and TRBJ2-3, with 7 bases matching TRBD2. Unmatched junction bases numbered 9, after V lost 2 bases and J lost 4 bases. Per germline, CDR1 LGHDT and CDR2 YNNKEL (reference sequence). CDR3 length: 16 residues. CDR3 sequence: CASSQWTGRMADTQYF. The CDR3 DNA follows: TGTGCCAGCAGCCAATGGACCGGGAGGATGGCAGATACGCAGTATTTT.

Comments on this clone: Germline is not matched at one junction end, which may reflect a read error. V is TRBV3-1 (or the pseudogene TRBV3-2) and J is TRBJ2-1, with a weak D call TRBD2 (7 bases). The V gene's germline CDR1 is LGHDT and CDR2 YNNKEL (reference sequence). The CDR3 length is 13 residues. The CDR3 sequence is CASSVRGGGSAIF. CDR3 DNA sequence: TGTGCCAGCAGCGTCAGGGGAGGGGGTTCCGCGATCTTC.

The chain combines TRBV14 with TRBJ1-2; 7 bases agree with TRBD1. After removal of 0 bases from V and 0 bases from J, the junction contained 10 bases not matched to a gene. CDR3 size: 18 residues. Germline CDR1 reads SGHDN; CDR2 reads FVKESK. This chain's CDR3 is CASSQDHRQGRANYGYTF. In DNA, the CDR3 is TGTGCCAGCAGCCAAGACCATCGACAGGGCAGAGCTAACTATGGCTACACCTTC.

J is TRBJ2-3 and V is TRBV4-3; D possibly corresponds to TRBD2 (5 bases). CDR3 size: 14 residues. V was pared by 1 base and J by 0 bases, with 5 bases between. Germline lookup yields CDR1 LGHNA and CDR2 YSLEER. CDR3 nucleotides: TGCGCCAGCAGCCAAGGCGGGAGCACAGATACGCAGTATTTT. It yields the protein CASSQGGSTDTQYF.

This clone was seen a handful of times. The genes are TRBV7-2 and TRBJ2-1; no definite D call. This CDR3 region has 14 residues. Germline assignment: CDR1 SGHTA and CDR2 FQGNSA. V lost 3 bases, J lost 4 bases, and 10 bases lay in between. The CDR3 is CASSFEPPYNEQFF. The CDR3, as DNA: TGTGCCAGCAGCTTCGAACCCCCGTACAATGAGCAGTTCTTC. The full variable domain, in which reference TRBV7-2 and TRBJ2-1 provide the parts outside the CDR3, is GAGVSQSPSNKVTEKGKDVELRCDPISGHTALYWYRQSLGQGLEFLIYFQGNSAPDKSGLPSDRFSAERTGGSVSTLTIQRTQQEDSAVYLCASSFEPPYNEQFFGPGTRLTVL.

This clone was seen a few times. The gene calls are TRBV12-3 or TRBV12-4 and TRBJ1-1; the D is unclear. The V end was cut by 3 bases, the J end by 10 bases, with 12 bases between. The CDR3 consists of 12 residues. DNA for the CDR3: TGTGCCAGCAGTTTCGCTGGGCCCGGAGCTTTCTTT. It encodes CASSFAGPGAFF.

This chain links TRBV7-2 with TRBJ2-7; 7 bases are shared with TRBD2. J gave up 2 bases and V 1 base, and 8 bases lay outside the gene matches. CDR3 length equals 16 residues. Germline V gene data show CDR1 as SGHTA and CDR2 as FQGNSA. The CDR3 DNA sequence: TGTGCCAGCAGCTTAGGAATCGCGGGGGTGGCCTACGAGCAGTACTTC. Translation gives CASSLGIAGVAYEQYF. Full variable domain (remainder filled in from reference TRBV7-2 and TRBJ2-7): GAGVSQSPSNKVTEKGKDVELRCDPISGHTALYWYRQSLGQGLEFLIYFQGNSAPDKSGLPSDRFSAERTGGSVSTLTIQRTQQEDSAVYLCASSLGIAGVAYEQYFGPGTRLTVT.

This sequence joins TRBV24-1 and TRBJ2-5, with 15 nucleotides matching TRBD2. This CDR3 is 16 amino acids long. Trimming at V came to 4 bases and at J to 5 bases, leaving 4 bases not matched to a gene. From germline, CDR1 is KGHDR and CDR2 SFDVKD. The CDR3 nucleotides are TGTGCCACCAGTGACCCCGGGACTAGCGGGAGGGAGACCCAGTACTTC. Residues: CATSDPGTSGRETQYF.

The chain carries TRBV7-9 and TRBJ1-6; maybe TRBD1 (5 bases). V dropped 4 bases and J dropped 8 bases, with 15 bases sitting between them. Germline-derived CDR1 and CDR2 are SEHNR and FQNEAQ (reference sequence). The CDR3 consists of 15 residues. The CDR3 loop is CASSYFAGFDSPLHF. CDR3 DNA: TGTGCCAGCAGCTATTTCGCAGGGTTTGATTCACCCCTCCACTTT.

The chain couples TRBV5-1 to TRBJ1-6, with D perhaps TRBD1 (5 bases). The CDR3 runs to 15 residues. With 4 bases removed from V and 10 bases from J, the gap between germline ends came to 18 bases. Germline CDR1 and CDR2: SGHRS and YFSETQ. The CDR3 is CASSPGGGGDSPLHF. CDR3 bases: TGCGCCAGCAGCCCGGGTGGGGGTGGTGACTCACCCCTCCACTTT.

The rearrangement uses TRBV28 and TRBJ1-2; a weak D match, TRBD1 (6 bases). Trimming took 7 bases from V and 3 from J, leaving 18 bases between them. The CDR3 runs to 15 residues. Germline lookup yields CDR1 MDHEN and CDR2 SYDVKM. The CDR3 reads CASTIAFGGDYGYTF. As DNA, the CDR3 is TGTGCCAGCACTATCGCCTTCGGGGGCGACTATGGCTACACCTTC.

The chain has TRBV5-4 and TRBJ1-1; maybe TRBD1 (6 bases). The germline V gene has CDR1 SGHNT and CDR2 YYREEE (reference sequence). This CDR3 has 15 residues. V lost 4 bases and J lost 7, with 20 bases in between. The CDR3 here is CASSGNRVRRGEAFF. DNA for the CDR3: TGTGCCAGCAGCGGGAACAGGGTCCGAAGAGGTGAAGCTTTCTTT.

The V and J genes are TRBV2 and TRBJ2-1; weak D call: TRBD2 (5 bases). This CDR3 has 11 residues. Trimming pared 4 bases from V and 10 bases from J, leaving 8 bases between. Germline V gene lookup returns CDR1 SNHLY and CDR2 FYNNEI. CDR3 DNA: TGTGCCAGCAGTGTGTGGAGGGAGCAGTTCTTC. Its translation: CASSVWREQFF. Full variable domain (outside the CDR3, taken from reference TRBV2 and TRBJ2-1): EPEVTQTPSHQVTQMGQEVILRCVPISNHLYFYWYRQILGQKVEFLVSFYNNEISEKSEIFDDQFSVERPDGSNFTLKIRSTKLEDSAMYFCASSVWREQFFGPGTRLTVL.

This clone has only one observation. The rearrangement joins TRBV4-1 to TRBJ2-7; TRBD1 matches at 9 bases. The CDR3 spans 18 residues. V was clipped by 1 base and J by 7 bases; unmatched bases: 17. Germline CDR1 MGHRA, CDR2 YSYEKL. The CDR3 nucleotides read TGCGCCAGCAGCCAAGTATGGAGGGGACAGGGAGCCTCCCGGGAGCAGTACTTC. It codes for CASSQVWRGQGASREQYF.